Shown below are 26 T cell receptor beta chains from a single sample sequenced in a study of T cells after yellow fever vaccination. TCRdb re-derived calls from the 5' RACE reads in MiXCR, one entry per CDR3 protein. Here the sample spans about 150,000 distinct CDR3 sequences, approximately 6.6% being singletons. The sample in question was CD4+ T cells sorted from PBMCs, obtained 10 days after the yellow fever booster vaccination. The receptors come from a young man who received the YFV17D yellow fever vaccine.

This clonotype was recorded many times. This chain joins TRBV19 and TRBJ1-5; no clear D gene. From germline, CDR1 is LNHDA and CDR2 SQIVND (reference sequence). CDR3 length equals 12 residues. The V end lost 3 bases, the J end lost 10 bases, and 10 bases lay between the germline ends. CDR3 in amino acids: CASSINVSPQHF. CDR3 DNA sequence: TGTGCCAGTAGTATCAATGTGAGTCCCCAGCATTTT.

This clonotype was observed at least ten times. The chain couples TRBV7-9 to TRBJ2-5; D not resolved. With 4 bases removed from V and 3 bases from J, the gap between germline ends came to 9 bases. The germline V gene has CDR1 SEHNR and CDR2 FQNEAQ (reference sequence). The CDR3 sequence is 13 residues long. The CDR3 sequence is CASSYPGEETQYF. The DNA of the CDR3 is TGTGCCAGCAGCTACCCGGGTGAAGAGACCCAGTACTTC.

The rearrangement links TRBV5-4 to TRBJ2-7; 8 nucleotides match TRBD1. Germline loops: CDR1 SGHNT, CDR2 YYREEE (reference sequence). CDR3 length: 14 residues. V shed 0 bases, J shed 5 bases, and the junction held 4 bases outside the gene matches. As DNA, the CDR3 is TGTGCCAGCAGCTTGGGACAGGGGCCTAACGAGCAGTACTTC. Its translation is CASSLGQGPNEQYF.

About this clonotype itself: A much larger clone sits a single nucleotide away, making a read error possible. J is TRBJ2-7 and V is TRBV28; 8 bases are shared with TRBD2. CDR1 and CDR2 (germline): MDHEN, SYDVKM. The junction had 10 bases not matched to a gene; V was cut back by 6 bases and J by 0 bases. The CDR3 length is 16 residues. In DNA form, the CDR3 reads TGTGCCAGCAGCTTCAGACTAGCGAAGCCCTCCTACGAGCAGTACTTC. Translating it yields CASSFRLAKPSYEQYF.

This clonotype appeared many times. This rearrangement joins TRBV14 to TRBJ2-5; D uncertain. The length of the CDR3 is 13 residues. Looked up from germline, CDR1 is SGHDN and CDR2 is FVKESK. V was shortened by 1 base and J by 1 base, with 4 bases between the two germline ends. The CDR3 coding sequence is TGTGCCAGCAGCCAAGGGGGCCAAGAGACCCAGTACTTC. This codes for CASSQGGQETQYF.

This clonotype was seen many times. This chain joins TRBV5-1 and TRBJ2-3; 13 nucleotides match TRBD2. CDR1 is SGHRS, CDR2 YFSETQ, per germline. This CDR3 is 16 amino acids long. J gave up 2 bases and V 2 bases, and 2 bases lay outside the gene matches. The CDR3 protein is CASSLGTSGNTDTQYF. The CDR3 DNA follows: TGCGCCAGCAGCTTAGGGACTAGCGGGAACACAGATACGCAGTATTTT.

Only a few counts were recorded for this clonotype. A read error may produce the germline difference seen at one junction end. J is TRBJ2-5 and V is TRBV30, with TRBD1 as a possible D gene (6 bases). This CDR3 is built from 12 residues. Germline CDR1 and CDR2: GTSNPN and SVGIG (reference sequence). CDR3 amino acids: CAWSEYRAHLSF. The CDR3 DNA reads as TGTGCCTGGAGTGAATACAGGGCACATCTCTCCTTC.

This clonotype was detected once. It is unclear where the CDR3 begins or ends on the DNA, so no DNA is shown, and the CDR3 is as TCRdb lists it. V usage is TRBV7-5 and J usage is TRBJ2-1; the listed D gene, TRBD2, was not tested against the DNA. TRBV7-5 is labeled a pseudogene. Termini included, the CDR3 measures 20 amino acids. The CDR3 spells CISVSAGSSGALSSYNEQFF.

This clonotype appeared many times. The rearrangement links TRBV4-1 to TRBJ2-1; TRBD1 or TRBD2 may be the D gene (5 bases each). The CDR3 extends over 16 amino acids. V shed 1 base and J shed 9 bases, with 19 bases lying between them. Germline CDR1 reads MGHRA; CDR2 reads YSYEKL. The CDR3 protein is CASSQGVGPPGGEQFF. CDR3 DNA: TGCGCCAGCAGCCAAGGCGTGGGGCCTCCTGGGGGTGAGCAGTTCTTC.

As for this clonotype: A read error is possible here, since a much larger clone lies one base away. The chain links TRBV6-2 or TRBV6-3 to TRBJ1-6, with 9 bases that match TRBD1. This CDR3 region has 16 residues. CDR1 is MNHEY and CDR2 is SVGEGT in the germline V gene. V shed 6 bases and J 10 bases; nucleotides not matched to a gene: 13. CDR3 DNA: TGTGCCAGCAGAAGACCGGGACAGGGAATAAAATCACCCCTCCACTTT. This translates into CASRRPGQGIKSPLHF.

This clonotype was detected many times. The chain uses TRBV5-1 and TRBJ2-7, with 9 bases lining up with TRBD1. This CDR3 region has 14 residues. Germline V gene lookup returns CDR1 SGHRS and CDR2 YFSETQ. J was trimmed by 5 bases and V by 4 bases; bases with no gene match: 7. In nucleotides, the CDR3 is TGCGCCAGCAGCAAGGACAGGGGAGTCCACGAGCAGTACTTC. It yields the protein CASSKDRGVHEQYF.

This clonotype came up many times. The chain combines TRBV20-1 with TRBJ2-3; D is unresolved. The length of the CDR3 is 16 residues. The V gene's germline CDR1 is DFQATT and CDR2 SNEGSKA (reference sequence). V gave up 5 bases and J gave up 3 bases, with 21 bases separating them. The CDR3 DNA sequence: TGCAGTGCTCGCGATGTTATGGGCCTTTTGACAGATACGCAGTATTTT. Its translation is CSARDVMGLLTDTQYF.

At least ten counts were recorded for this clonotype. The V and J genes are TRBV6-1 and TRBJ2-5; 11 nucleotides match TRBD2. Germline V gene sequence: CDR1 MNHNS, CDR2 SASEGT. The V segment lost 10 bases and the J segment 1 base; nucleotides outside the gene matches: 11. This CDR3 contains 16 residues. CDR3 amino acids: CATAGLAGIFQETQYF. The CDR3 DNA is TGTGCCACCGCCGGACTAGCGGGTATATTCCAAGAGACCCAGTACTTC.

There are many counts of this clonotype. At one end the junction does not follow the germline gene, possibly because of a read error. The chain is built from TRBV6-2 or TRBV6-3 and TRBJ2-1; D gene uncertain. Germline CDR1 MNHEY, CDR2 SVGEGT. This CDR3 spans 14 amino acids. The CDR3 bases are TGTGCCAGCAGCTACTCCCAGCTCACTCCATTTGCTGGCTTC. This codes for CASSYSQLTPFAGF.

In its sample, this clonotype was seen many times. V usage is TRBV5-1 and J usage is TRBJ2-5; tentatively, D is TRBD1 (6 bases). The CDR3 runs to 13 residues. In germline, CDR1 is SGHRS, CDR2 YFSETQ. V was clipped by 2 bases and J by 4 bases, with 9 bases between them. CDR3 nucleotide sequence: TGCGCCAGCAGCTTCGGCAGGGGAGAGACCCAGTACTTC. This gives the protein CASSFGRGETQYF.

The V gene is TRBV27, the J gene TRBJ2-3, with D possibly matching TRBD1 (5 bases). The germline V and J ends were trimmed by 3 bases and 2 bases, with 12 bases remaining between them. Germline CDR1 is MNHEY and CDR2 is SMNVEV (reference sequence). The CDR3 is 15 residues long. This CDR3 reads CASSFRDRPTDTQYF. In DNA form, the CDR3 reads TGTGCCAGCAGTTTCCGAGACAGACCCACAGATACGCAGTATTTT.

Ten or more counts support this clonotype. The chain carries TRBV7-2 and TRBJ1-2; D not resolved. From germline, CDR1 is SGHTA and CDR2 FQGNSA. The CDR3 contains 12 residues. Trimming left V 10 bases short and J 2 bases short, with 11 bases between. The CDR3 spells CATPAQNYGYTF. The CDR3 nucleotides are TGTGCCACGCCTGCACAAAACTATGGCTACACCTTC.

A few counts support this clonotype. The chain couples TRBV5-1 to TRBJ2-1; TRBD1 matches at 10 bases. The V gene end was trimmed by 3 bases and the J gene end by 7 bases; junction bases not matched to a gene: 10. The CDR3 contains 16 residues. Germline V gene data show CDR1 as SGHRS and CDR2 as YFSETQ. In DNA form, the CDR3 reads TGCGCCAGCAGCTCACGGACAGGGGGTGTTAAGAATGAGCAGTTCTTC. This gives the protein CASSSRTGGVKNEQFF.

This clonotype was detected many times. The V call is TRBV15, the J call TRBJ2-2; tentative D call: TRBD2 (5 bases). With 2 bases removed from V and 3 bases from J, the gap between germline ends came to 13 bases. Germline V gives CDR1 LNHNV, CDR2 YYDKDF (reference sequence). This CDR3 has 16 residues. The CDR3 sequence: CATSRWGAVHTGELFF. In DNA, the CDR3 is TGTGCCACCAGCAGATGGGGAGCCGTGCACACCGGGGAGCTGTTTTTT.

This chain uses TRBV20-1 with TRBJ2-3, with 8 bases that match TRBD2. The CDR3 sequence is 17 residues long. J lost 3 bases, V lost 5 bases, and 16 bases had no gene match. CDR1 is DFQATT, CDR2 SNEGSKA, per germline (reference sequence). The CDR3 protein is CSARAGLGFRGTDTQYF. CDR3 DNA sequence: TGCAGTGCTCGAGCGGGACTAGGGTTCAGAGGAACAGATACGCAGTATTTT.

The table lists this clonotype with many counts. The chain uses TRBV12-3 or TRBV12-4 and TRBJ2-3; TRBD2 agrees at 7 bases. With 6 bases clipped from V and 6 bases from J, the junction kept 15 bases outside the gene matches. This CDR3 has 16 amino acids. The chain's CDR3 is CASSRGVGGSMDTQYF. In nucleotides, the CDR3 is TGTGCCAGCAGCCGGGGGGTTGGCGGGAGTATGGATACGCAGTATTTT.

V is TRBV27 and J is TRBJ2-7, with 7 bases lining up with TRBD1. With 7 bases clipped from V and 2 bases from J, the junction kept 5 bases outside the gene matches. Germline lookup yields CDR1 MNHEY and CDR2 SMNVEV (reference sequence). This CDR3 contains 13 residues. CDR3 amino acids: CASTRQGTYEQYF. The DNA for the CDR3 is TGTGCCAGCACAAGACAGGGCACCTACGAGCAGTACTTC.

This clonotype was detected many times. This chain links TRBV10-1 with TRBJ2-1, with a tentative D call TRBD2 (5 bases). V was clipped by 2 bases and J by 10 bases, with 15 bases between them. This CDR3 has 14 amino acids. Germline V gene data show CDR1 as WNHNN and CDR2 as SYGVQD (reference sequence). CDR3 nucleotides: TGCGCCAGCAGTGAGAGGAAGGGCCGAGGGGAGCAGTTCTTC. It yields the protein CASSERKGRGEQFF.

This clonotype was counted many times. The chain recombines TRBV20-1 with TRBJ2-4, with TRBD1 identical over 9 bases. There are 12 residues in the CDR3. Germline-derived CDR1 and CDR2 are DFQATT and SNEGSKA (reference sequence). Losses at the gene ends were 8 bases for V and 9 bases for J; bases not matched to a gene: 8. CDR3 in DNA: TGCAGTACCACACTGGACAGGGGCATTCAGTACTTC. Its translation: CSTTLDRGIQYF.

This clonotype was seen a handful of times. The chain carries TRBV6-2 or TRBV6-3 and TRBJ1-5, with 8 bases fitting TRBD1. This CDR3 region has 17 residues. The germline gives CDR1 MNHEY, CDR2 SVGEGT. V lost 0 bases, J lost 1 base, and 5 bases stayed unmatched. The CDR3 loop is CASSYSRTGKSNQPQHF. The CDR3 nucleotides are TGTGCCAGCAGTTACTCACGGACAGGGAAAAGCAATCAGCCCCAGCATTTT.

This clonotype was recorded many times. This chain links TRBV30 with TRBJ2-3; tentative D call: TRBD1 (5 bases). This CDR3 is 17 amino acids long. Germline CDR1 reads GTSNPN; CDR2 reads SVGIG (reference sequence). V was cut by 0 bases and J by 6 bases, with 22 bases left in between. The CDR3 DNA is TGTGCCTGGAGTGTACCTAAACAGGCCACCCGTAAGGATACGCAGTATTTT. This translates into CAWSVPKQATRKDTQYF.